This section outlines one T cell receptor beta chain sequence together with its context. The length of the CDR3 is 13 residues. The V end lost 4 bases, the J end lost 7 bases, and 11 bases lay between the germline ends. The germline V gene has CDR1 SGHTA and CDR2 FQGNSA. Assay: immunoSEQ multiplex PCR; the TCRdb copy retains only in-frame clones and omits some. This sample carries some 100,000 clones, 90% of them seen once, and the ten largest clones take about 0.29%. Researchers took blood at baseline, on cycle 4 day 1, and on cycle 7 day 1. This record comes from a study of OX40 agonist ivuxolimab in advanced cancers.

Sequenced here: CD4+ or CD8+ T cells sorted from blood, sampled in a trial of the OX40 agonist ivuxolimab. This TCR came from an adult with an advanced solid tumor such as melanoma, head and neck, liver or kidney cancer. The chain couples TRBV7-2 to TRBJ2-1, with D possibly matching TRBD1 (6 bases). The CDR3 loop reads CASSSQQGNEQFF. The CDR3 bases are TGTGCCAGCAGCTCGCAACAGGGAAATGAGCAGTTCTTC.